A single sample is the source of the 28 T cell receptor beta chains below, sequenced in a study of T cells after yellow fever vaccination. Via MiXCR, TCRdb re-called the 5' RACE reads, giving one row per CDR3 protein. The sample shows some 300,000 distinct CDR3 sequences, 3.6% of them seen only once. Source: PBMCs, taken on the day of the yellow fever booster vaccination. The source is a man aged 18 to 30 who received the YFV17D yellow fever vaccine.

This clonotype came up many times. The chain has TRBV18 and TRBJ2-7, with TRBD1 matching 9 bases. This CDR3 is built from 13 residues. The ends lost 3 bases at V and 7 bases at J; junction bases unmatched: 4. Per the germline V gene, CDR1 is KGHSH and CDR2 is LQKENI. The CDR3 nucleotides are TGTGCCAGCTCACCGGACAGGGGAGGGGAGCAGTACGTC. Its protein product is CASSPDRGGEQYV.

V is TRBV9 and J is TRBJ2-5; the match to TRBD1 covers 7 bases. With V trimmed by 6 bases and J by 0 bases, 5 bases remained unmatched. In germline, CDR1 is SGDLS, CDR2 YYNGEE. This CDR3 comprises 14 residues. This CDR3 reads CASTPTGYQETQYF. CDR3 DNA sequence: TGTGCCAGCACCCCGACAGGGTACCAAGAGACCCAGTACTTC.

J is TRBJ2-1 and V is TRBV28, with D tentatively TRBD1 or TRBD2 (5 bases each). This CDR3 comprises 13 residues. The germline V gene has CDR1 MDHEN and CDR2 SYDVKM. Deletions cut 7 bases from V and 6 bases from J, with 13 bases between. The CDR3 loop reads CASTWGFINEQFF. CDR3 nucleotides: TGTGCCAGCACCTGGGGGTTTATCAATGAGCAGTTCTTC.

The genes are TRBV5-1 and TRBJ2-5, with D perhaps TRBD1 (6 bases). Deletions cut 4 bases from V and 1 base from J, with 14 bases between. The germline CDR1 and CDR2 sequences are SGHRS and YFSETQ. This CDR3 spans 15 amino acids. The CDR3 loop is CASSHGQTIQETQYF. CDR3 DNA sequence: TGCGCCAGCAGCCACGGACAGACGATCCAAGAGACCCAGTACTTC.

The V call is TRBV9, the J call TRBJ1-2, with 10 bases that match TRBD1. CDR1 and CDR2 (germline): SGDLS, YYNGEE. This CDR3 spans 17 amino acids. With V trimmed by 0 bases and J by 0 bases, 5 bases remained unmatched. The DNA for the CDR3 is TGTGCCAGCAGCGTAGAAGACAGGGGGCTTTCTAACTATGGCTACACCTTC. This codes for CASSVEDRGLSNYGYTF.

This clonotype was seen at least ten times. V and J are TRBV6-5 and TRBJ2-7; no clear D. CDR1 and CDR2 from the germline V gene are MNHEY and SVGAGI. With 1 base removed from V and 5 bases from J, the gap between germline ends came to 12 bases. The CDR3 is 14 residues long. The CDR3 loop is CASSYYRGLDEQYF. The CDR3 DNA sequence: TGTGCCAGCAGTTACTACCGAGGTCTTGACGAGCAGTACTTC.

Many counts were recorded for this clonotype. The chain is built from TRBV5-1 and TRBJ1-1; 9 positions agree with TRBD1. V lost 4 bases to trimming and J lost 4 bases; unmatched junction nucleotides: 11. The CDR3 sequence is 16 residues long. Germline V CDR1 and CDR2: SGHRS, YFSETQ. The CDR3 loop reads CASSSRDRDGGTEAFF. The CDR3 DNA reads as TGCGCCAGCAGCAGCCGGGACAGGGATGGCGGCACTGAAGCTTTCTTT.

This clonotype appeared many times. The chain recombines TRBV3-1 with TRBJ2-5; a possible D gene is TRBD2 (6 bases). This CDR3 contains 16 residues. Germline assignment: CDR1 LGHDT and CDR2 YNNKEL (reference sequence). V was cut by 4 bases and J by 3 bases, with 18 bases left in between. The CDR3 coding sequence is TGTGCCAGCAGCCCGGGGCGGATCGGCGGGAAAGAGACCCAGTACTTC. This translates into CASSPGRIGGKETQYF.

This clonotype was detected a few times. The chain employs TRBV28 and TRBJ1-5; D is uncertain. The CDR3 contains 14 residues. Germline values: CDR1 MDHEN, CDR2 SYDVKM. V lost 3 bases to trimming and J lost 0 bases, with 6 bases between them. The CDR3 region has the DNA TGTGCCAGCAGTTTCCGGTATAGCAATCAGCCCCAGCATTTT. Translating gives CASSFRYSNQPQHF.

The V gene is TRBV4-1, the J gene TRBJ2-7; 7 bases line up with TRBD2. The CDR3 loop spans 15 amino acids. CDR1 is MGHRA, CDR2 YSYEKL, per germline. The J segment lost 2 bases and the V segment lost 4 bases, leaving 8 bases of the junction unmatched. The CDR3 region has the DNA TGCGCCAGCAGCCGCGGGGAGGGGTTAACCTACGAGCAGTACTTC. This encodes CASSRGEGLTYEQYF.

Many counts were recorded for this clonotype. For the CDR3, the DNA is TGTGCCAGCAACCAGGGCAGCTCCTACGAGCAGTACTTC. This codes for CASNQGSSYEQYF. The chain couples TRBV27 to TRBJ2-7; perhaps TRBD1 as D (5 bases). Per the germline V gene, CDR1 is MNHEY and CDR2 is SMNVEV (reference sequence). The CDR3 covers 13 residues. V shed 7 bases and J shed 0 bases, with 10 bases lying between them.

This clonotype has at least ten counts. This chain uses TRBV7-8 with TRBJ2-2; D is tentatively TRBD1 or TRBD2 (5 bases each). Per the germline V gene, CDR1 is SGHVS and CDR2 is FQNEAQ. This CDR3 contains 12 residues. Trimming removed 3 bases from V and 6 bases from J, with 5 bases in between. The CDR3 DNA sequence: TGTGCCAGCAGCTTGGGGGCCGGGGAGCTGTTTTTT. Its translation is CASSLGAGELFF.

In its sample, this clonotype was seen a few times. The chain combines TRBV5-3 with TRBJ2-1; weak D call: TRBD1 (7 bases). TRBV5-3 is noted as an ORF with a role that remains uncertain. The CDR3 length is 16 residues. The germline V and J ends were trimmed by 2 bases and 9 bases, with 21 bases remaining between them. CDR3 loop: CARSFVVRDRRSEQFF. Here the CDR3 DNA reads TGTGCCAGAAGCTTCGTGGTGCGGGACAGAAGGAGTGAGCAGTTCTTC.

This clonotype was found many times. J is TRBJ2-3 and V is TRBV5-1, with TRBD2 matching 11 bases. This CDR3 is 14 amino acids long. CDR1 and CDR2 from the germline V gene are SGHRS and YFSETQ. J was trimmed by 1 base and V by 7 bases; bases with no gene match: 2. The CDR3 coding sequence is TGCGCCAGCGCGACTAGCGGGGGCACAGATACGCAGTATTTT. Its protein product is CASATSGGTDTQYF.

This clonotype came up many times. The CDR3 sequence: CSARGVGNIQYF. CDR3 DNA sequence: TGCAGTGCTAGGGGGGTAGGAAACATTCAGTACTTC. This sequence joins TRBV20-1 and TRBJ2-4, with D possibly being TRBD1 or TRBD2 (5 bases each). CDR3 length: 12 amino acids. Germline V gene data show CDR1 as DFQATT and CDR2 as SNEGSKA (reference sequence). V was shortened by 3 bases and J by 6 bases, with 9 bases between the two germline ends.

The rearrangement joins TRBV14 to TRBJ1-6; D not certain. Deletions cut 2 bases from V and 8 bases from J, with 7 bases between. CDR1 SGHDN and CDR2 FVKESK come from the germline V gene. This CDR3 has 13 amino acids. DNA of the CDR3: TGTGCCAGCAGCCAACTAATACATTCACCCCTCCACTTT. Its translation is CASSQLIHSPLHF.

In its sample, this clonotype was seen a few times. V usage is TRBV28 and J usage is TRBJ1-5, with D possibly being TRBD1 (6 bases). The CDR3 is 18 residues long. Germline CDR1 is MDHEN and CDR2 is SYDVKM. V was pared by 11 bases and J by 2 bases, with 28 bases between. The CDR3 coding sequence is TGTGCCCACCGACGGTGGGGCAGGGGAGGGTATGGCAATCAGCCCCAGCATTTT. Translating it yields CAHRRWGRGGYGNQPQHF.

The chain joins TRBV5-1 to TRBJ2-1; D remains ambiguous. The germline V and J ends were trimmed by 1 base and 9 bases, with 14 bases remaining between them. Germline V lookup: CDR1 SGHRS, CDR2 YFSETQ. The CDR3 covers 14 residues. The CDR3 protein is CASSLTASRSEQFF. The CDR3, as DNA: TGCGCCAGCAGCTTGACGGCCTCGAGGAGTGAGCAGTTCTTC.

The chain joins TRBV6-5 to TRBJ2-7; 11 bases are a match to TRBD2. The J segment lost 0 bases and the V segment lost 5 bases, leaving 6 bases of the junction unmatched. This CDR3 spans 16 amino acids. Germline CDR1 and CDR2: MNHEY and SVGAGI. The CDR3 DNA follows: TGTGCCAGCAGTCTAGCGGGGGGCCTTAGCTCCTACGAGCAGTACTTC. Protein: CASSLAGGLSSYEQYF.

This chain joins TRBV5-5 and TRBJ1-1, with D tentatively TRBD1 (6 bases). This CDR3 region has 15 residues. The germline gives CDR1 SGHKS, CDR2 YYEKEE (reference sequence). V lost 0 bases and J 4 bases, leaving 13 bases between the germline ends. Here the CDR3 DNA reads TGTGCCAGCAGCTTGGCCGGGGGGCTGAGCACTGAAGCTTTCTTT. Translated, it gives CASSLAGGLSTEAFF.

There are many counts of this clonotype. The CDR3 loop reads CASSVGAYSYNEQFF. DNA for the CDR3: TGTGCCAGCAGCGTAGGAGCGTACTCCTACAATGAGCAGTTCTTC. The V call is TRBV9, the J call TRBJ2-1; D is unclear. CDR3 length equals 15 residues. CDR1 is SGDLS and CDR2 is YYNGEE in the germline V gene. Trimming cost V 0 bases and J 0 bases, with 7 bases left between them.

The chain is built from TRBV24-1 and TRBJ2-3, with TRBD2 matching over 12 bases. The CDR3 is made up of 18 amino acids. Per the germline V gene, CDR1 is KGHDR and CDR2 is SFDVKD. J lost 5 bases, V lost 0 bases, and 8 bases had no gene match. The chain's CDR3 is CATSDLFPSGGARDTQYF. CDR3 sequence (DNA): TGTGCCACCAGTGATTTGTTTCCTAGCGGGGGGGCCAGAGATACGCAGTATTTT.

Here the CDR3 reads CASSLKRYNEQFF. CDR3 sequence (DNA): TGCGCCAGCAGCTTGAAACGGTACAATGAGCAGTTCTTC. The rearrangement joins TRBV5-1 to TRBJ2-1; D call uncertain. There are 13 residues in the CDR3. V gave up 1 base and J gave up 4 bases, with 6 bases separating them. Germline V gives CDR1 SGHRS, CDR2 YFSETQ.

This clonotype has at least ten counts. The chain couples TRBV7-9 to TRBJ2-7; 10 bases map to TRBD1. Losses at the gene ends were 5 bases for V and 4 bases for J; bases not matched to a gene: 8. The CDR3 length is 15 residues. Germline V gene data show CDR1 as SEHNR and CDR2 as FQNEAQ (reference sequence). The CDR3 region is CASSPRTGGKYEQYF. The CDR3 DNA follows: TGTGCCAGCAGCCCCCGGACAGGGGGGAAATACGAGCAGTACTTC.

Many counts were recorded for this clonotype. The chain carries TRBV6-6 and TRBJ2-3, with D perhaps matching TRBD1 (6 bases). Trimming shortened V by 1 base and J by 1 base, and 12 bases separated the two germline ends. The CDR3 runs 16 residues. Germline-derived CDR1 and CDR2 are MNHNY and SVGAGI (reference sequence). CDR3 sequence (DNA): TGTGCCAGCAGTTACTACAGGGTAACCGGCACAGATACGCAGTATTTT. Its translation: CASSYYRVTGTDTQYF.

This clonotype was seen a few times. V usage is TRBV18 and J usage is TRBJ2-3, with 9 bases that match TRBD1. V lost 3 bases to trimming and J lost 4 bases; unmatched junction nucleotides: 8. Germline V gene lookup returns CDR1 KGHSH and CDR2 LQKENI. The CDR3 consists of 16 residues. The CDR3 nucleotides read TGTGCCAGCTCACCCAGGACCCGACAGGGGGCAGATACGCAGTATTTT. It translates to CASSPRTRQGADTQYF. Drawing the rest from reference TRBV18 and TRBJ2-3, the complete variable domain is NAGVMQNPRHLVRRRGQEARLRCSPMKGHSHVYWYRQLPEEGLKFMVYLQKENIIDESGMPKERFSAEFPKEGPSILRIQQVVRGDSAAYFCASSPRTRQGADTQYFGPGTRLTVL.

A few counts support this clonotype. The chain couples TRBV5-4 to TRBJ2-2; D is unclear. The CDR3 is made up of 15 amino acids. The germline V and J ends were trimmed by 2 bases and 2 bases, with 10 bases remaining between them. Germline V gene sequence: CDR1 SGHNT, CDR2 YYREEE (reference sequence). The CDR3 loop is CASSFDQRNTGELFF. In nucleotides, the CDR3 is TGTGCCAGCAGCTTTGATCAGAGAAACACCGGGGAGCTGTTTTTT.

This clonotype came up a few times. This chain uses TRBV3-1 with TRBJ1-2; D not certain. Germline V gives CDR1 LGHDT, CDR2 YNNKEL (reference sequence). This CDR3 has 12 residues. Trimming cost V 1 base and J 7 bases, with 7 bases left between them. CDR3 protein: CASSQGLGGYTF. The CDR3 region has the DNA TGTGCCAGCAGCCAAGGTCTGGGTGGCTACACCTTC.